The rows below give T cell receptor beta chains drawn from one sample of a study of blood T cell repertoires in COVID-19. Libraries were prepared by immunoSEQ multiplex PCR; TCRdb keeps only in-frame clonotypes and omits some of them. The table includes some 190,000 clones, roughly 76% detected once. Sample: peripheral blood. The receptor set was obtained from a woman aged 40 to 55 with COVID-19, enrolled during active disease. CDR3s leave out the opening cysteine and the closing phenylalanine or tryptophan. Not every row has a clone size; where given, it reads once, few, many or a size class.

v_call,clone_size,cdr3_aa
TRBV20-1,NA,SARGGGEQY
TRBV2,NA,ASSDGGNIQY
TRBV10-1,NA,ASSGQGQGLGEQF
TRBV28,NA,ASSSGGNEQF
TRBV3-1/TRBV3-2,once,ASSQDLGLIPEQF
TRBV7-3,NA,ASGDRTDTQY
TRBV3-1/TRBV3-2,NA,ASSQTRTSGRTHTQY
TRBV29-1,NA,SADEGYTDTQY
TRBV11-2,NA,ASSFGRGGSLDEQF
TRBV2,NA,ATQVGGRSANEKLF
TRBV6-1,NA,ASSEFPRTEAF
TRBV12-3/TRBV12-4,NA,ASRPTGGDEAF
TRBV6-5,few,ASSYSIRGSTEAF
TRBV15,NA,ATSSLGPASVYNEQF
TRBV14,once,ASSLSLRGAIY
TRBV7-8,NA,ASSLTGTYGYT
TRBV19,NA,ASKLQLLSNQPQH
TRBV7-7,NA,ASSPGGYEQF
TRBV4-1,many,ASSQYMEYGYT
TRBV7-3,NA,ASSLSGGSTDTQY
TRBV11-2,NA,ASSLVGGWTDTQY
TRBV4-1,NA,ASSAPADEKLF
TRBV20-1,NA,SASTASSSSEDSPLH
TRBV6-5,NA,ASQIGAPNQPQH
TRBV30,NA,AWSVEALIQETQY
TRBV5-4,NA,ASSGYRGPNTGELF
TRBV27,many,ASSLLAGDNNEQF
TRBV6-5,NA,ASSYSFWQGRRGYT
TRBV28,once,ASSFSQGISGNTIY
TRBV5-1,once,ASSTSAGAETQY
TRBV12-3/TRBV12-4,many,ASSPGAGHGYT
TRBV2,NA,ASSFSRDSVRD
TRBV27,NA,ASSPNRGYNSPLH
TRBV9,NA,ASSRLAGGTGPGELF
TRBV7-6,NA,ASSLRGGELF
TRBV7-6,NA,ASSLGLASTGELF
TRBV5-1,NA,ASSLEQLNSGNTIY
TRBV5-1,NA,ASSADRGHSGYT
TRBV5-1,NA,ASSLARTDAAGNTIY
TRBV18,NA,ASSPQKGAYEQY
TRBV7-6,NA,ASTPQTSGVGNEQF
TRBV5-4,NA,ASSEGQTYNEQF
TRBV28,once,ASSTSRFEGYT
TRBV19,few,ATQLRGGETQY
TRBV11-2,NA,ASSRGLAGDTQY
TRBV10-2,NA,ASRALAGVSDTQY
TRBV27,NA,ASSSRSGTGLSGANVLT
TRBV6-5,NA,ASTGTGWSTEAF
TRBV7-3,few,ASSSAGTGNEQF
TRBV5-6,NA,ASSLERGETQY
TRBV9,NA,ASSVLELAGATGELF
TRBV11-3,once,ASSAGISTNEKLF
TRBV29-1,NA,SVEGQGDSETQY
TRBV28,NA,ASSPADGLAKNIQY
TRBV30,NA,AWSFTAGDQPQH
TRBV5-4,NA,ASRGGSGTYTGELF
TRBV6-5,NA,ASRYEGIHNEQF
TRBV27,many,ASSPFRPPPLDEQF
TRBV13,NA,ASSSLEDYEQY